One and the same sample provided the 13 T cell receptor beta chains below, sequenced in a study of CD8+ T cells in alopecia areata. Sequencing templates came from extracted RNA that was reverse transcribed into cDNA. Some clones are missing from TCRdb's copy, which holds only in-frame ones; the method was immunoSEQ multiplex PCR. The table has some 130,000 clones, around 58% seen once. The starting material was CD4+ T cells sorted from blood, obtained at week 0. The receptors derive from a human donor with alopecia areata.

There are a few counts of this clone. V gene TRBV4-1 combines with J gene TRBJ2-5; perhaps TRBD1 as D (6 bases). Between the trimmed V and J ends, which lost 0 bases and 5 bases, there was a span of 13 bases. The CDR3 spans 15 residues. The germline V gene encodes CDR1 MGHRA and CDR2 YSYEKL. The CDR3 reads CASSQDEARGETQYF. The CDR3 DNA reads as TGCGCCAGCAGCCAAGATGAAGCGAGGGGGGAGACCCAGTACTTC.

The V gene is TRBV18, the J gene TRBJ2-5; no clear D gene. The CDR3 has 14 residues. V lost 3 bases to trimming and J lost 3 bases, with 11 bases between them. Germline CDR1 reads KGHSH; CDR2 reads LQKENI. DNA of the CDR3: TGTGCCAGCTCACCGGGTCCACTAAAAGAGACCCAGTACTTC. Translated: CASSPGPLKETQYF.

The table lists this clone with a few counts. V usage is TRBV28 and J usage is TRBJ1-1; tentative D call: TRBD1 (6 bases). Germline V gene data show CDR1 as MDHEN and CDR2 as SYDVKM. Trimming stripped 5 bases from V and 0 bases from J, with 10 bases between. CDR3 length equals 14 residues. The CDR3: CASSTGGVNTEAFF. The CDR3, as DNA: TGTGCCAGCAGTACTGGGGGCGTGAACACTGAAGCTTTCTTT.

The chain has TRBV29-1 and TRBJ1-2; D gene ambiguous. Germline loops: CDR1 SQVTM, CDR2 ANQGSEA. The V gene lost 3 bases and the J gene lost 0 bases, with 17 bases spanning the gap. The CDR3 contains 16 residues. The chain's CDR3 is CSVDVRSPWANYGYTF. The CDR3 DNA follows: TGCAGCGTTGACGTAAGATCTCCTTGGGCTAACTATGGCTACACCTTC. The full variable domain, in which reference TRBV29-1 and TRBJ1-2 provide the parts outside the CDR3, is SAVISQKPSRDICQRGTSLTIQCQVDSQVTMMFWYRQQPGQSLTLIATANQGSEATYESGFVIDKFPISRPNLTFSTLTVSNMSPEDSSIYLCSVDVRSPWANYGYTFGSGTRLTVV.

The chain employs TRBV7-2 and TRBJ1-2; 10 positions agree with TRBD1. CDR3 size: 15 residues. The V gene end was trimmed by 5 bases and the J gene end by 9 bases; junction bases not matched to a gene: 12. CDR1 is SGHTA and CDR2 is FQGNSA in the germline V gene. This CDR3 reads CASSMSRTGGLRYTF. DNA of the CDR3: TGTGCCAGCAGCATGTCTAGGACAGGGGGTTTGCGCTACACCTTC.

The chain carries TRBV11-1 and TRBJ2-5; 9 bases agree with TRBD1. Germline values: CDR1 SGHAT, CDR2 FQDESV (reference sequence). Germline trimming cut 5 bases from V and 1 base from J; bases unmatched to any gene: 2. The CDR3 sequence is 14 residues long. The CDR3 coding sequence is TGTGCCAGCAGCATGGGACAGGGCCAAGAGACCCAGTACTTC. Translation gives CASSMGQGQETQYF.

The chain links TRBV27 to TRBJ2-5; tentatively, D is TRBD1 (6 bases). V shed 3 bases and J shed 5 bases, with 13 bases lying between them. Per germline, CDR1 MNHEY and CDR2 SMNVEV (reference sequence). The CDR3 is 14 amino acids. CDR3 in amino acids: CASSFIGQGETQYF. In DNA, the CDR3 is TGTGCCAGCAGTTTTATTGGGCAGGGGGAGACCCAGTACTTC.

V gene TRBV11-1 combines with J gene TRBJ2-1; D is perhaps TRBD1 (6 bases). The V gene's germline CDR1 is SGHAT and CDR2 FQDESV (reference sequence). This CDR3 has 16 residues. The V end was cut by 5 bases, the J end by 2 bases, with 16 bases between. The CDR3, as DNA: TGTGCCAGCAGCCGCATGGACAGTTGGGCCTACAATGAGCAGTTCTTC. Protein sequence: CASSRMDSWAYNEQFF.

This clone was picked up one time. This chain connects TRBV7-2 to TRBJ2-5; 9 nucleotides line up with TRBD2. The CDR3 is 14 amino acids. V shed 4 bases, J shed 6 bases, and the junction held 6 bases outside the gene matches. The germline CDR1 and CDR2 sequences are SGHTA and FQGNSA. The CDR3 reads CASSSGTSTQTQYF. For the CDR3, the DNA is TGTGCCAGCAGCTCCGGGACTAGCACCCAGACCCAGTACTTC.

This clone was recorded a few times. The genes are TRBV29-1 and TRBJ2-4; a possible D gene is TRBD1 (5 bases). Trimming pared 4 bases from V and 3 bases from J, leaving 13 bases between. The germline V gene encodes CDR1 SQVTM and CDR2 ANQGSEA. The CDR3 runs 14 residues. The chain's CDR3 is CSVVDIGDKNIQYF. The DNA for the CDR3 is TGCAGCGTTGTGGACATAGGGGACAAAAACATTCAGTACTTC.

This clone was observed a handful of times. The chain uses TRBV19 and TRBJ1-5; TRBD1 aligns across 10 bases. CDR3 length: 17 amino acids. Trimming at V came to 5 bases and at J to 0 bases, leaving 7 bases not matched to a gene. Germline CDR1 reads LNHDA; CDR2 reads SQIVND (reference sequence). The CDR3 loop is CASSPRGTGVSNQPQHF. CDR3 DNA: TGTGCCAGTAGTCCCAGAGGGACAGGGGTTAGCAATCAGCCCCAGCATTTT.

The V and J genes are TRBV4-3 and TRBJ2-3, with D perhaps assigned TRBD1 or TRBD2 (5 bases each). The CDR3 has 17 amino acids. Germline loops: CDR1 LGHNA, CDR2 YSLEER. The germline V and J ends were trimmed by 0 bases and 0 bases, with 13 bases remaining between them. The CDR3 sequence is CASSQDRGRPSTDTQYF. In nucleotides, the CDR3 is TGCGCCAGCAGCCAAGATCGGGGACGCCCTAGCACAGATACGCAGTATTTT.

The chain joins TRBV7-6 to TRBJ2-7, with unresolved D. CDR1 and CDR2 (germline): SGHVS, FNYEAQ. Trimming removed 1 base at V and 2 bases at J, with 6 bases between. The CDR3 is 13 residues long. CDR3 sequence (DNA): TGTGCCAGCAGCTTAGACTGGGCCTACGAGCAGTACTTC. It translates to CASSLDWAYEQYF.